The 5 T cell receptor beta chains below were found in one sample sequenced in a study of cytomegalovirus exposure and HLA in healthy donors. Clones were read by immunoSEQ multiplex PCR, and TCRdb kept only the in-frame ones, dropping some. The sample yields about 130,000 clones, roughly 87% seen once. The specimen was PBMCs. Receptors originate from a woman under 30 in good health and CMV-seronegative.

This chain uses TRBV18 with TRBJ2-5, with 7 bases identical to TRBD1. Trimming at V came to 3 bases and at J to 2 bases, leaving 3 bases not matched to a gene. This CDR3 has 14 amino acids. The germline gives CDR1 KGHSH, CDR2 LQKENI. The CDR3 loop is CASSPWDSQETQYF. DNA of the CDR3: TGTGCCAGCTCACCCTGGGACAGTCAAGAGACCCAGTACTTC. The complete variable domain, with remaining parts taken from reference TRBV18 and TRBJ2-5, reads NAGVMQNPRHLVRRRGQEARLRCSPMKGHSHVYWYRQLPEEGLKFMVYLQKENIIDESGMPKERFSAEFPKEGPSILRIQQVVRGDSAAYFCASSPWDSQETQYFGPGTRLLVL.

The chain joins TRBV7-2 to TRBJ2-6; 7 bases align to TRBD1. Losses at the gene ends were 4 bases for V and 0 bases for J; bases not matched to a gene: 0. Germline CDR1 and CDR2: SGHTA and FQGNSA. The CDR3 totals 15 residues. The CDR3 nucleotides read TGTGCCAGCAGCTCAGGGGGCTCTGGGGCCAACGTCCTGACTTTC. Amino acid sequence: CASSSGGSGANVLTF.

V gene TRBV7-2 combines with J gene TRBJ2-1; 12 bases agree with TRBD1. The length of the CDR3 is 16 residues. The trim removed 5 bases at V and 3 bases at J, leaving 5 bases unmatched. Germline V gene lookup returns CDR1 SGHTA and CDR2 FQGNSA. The CDR3 coding sequence is TGTGCCAGCAGCCCCCGGGACAGGGGGCTCTACAATGAGCAGTTCTTC. It yields the protein CASSPRDRGLYNEQFF. Together with reference TRBV7-2 and TRBJ2-1, the CDR3 gives the full variable domain: GAGVSQSPSNKVTEKGKDVELRCDPISGHTALYWYRQSLGQGLEFLIYFQGNSAPDKSGLPSDRFSAERTGGSVSTLTIQRTQQEDSAVYLCASSPRDRGLYNEQFFGPGTRLTVL.

The rearrangement links TRBV5-6 to TRBJ2-7; 8 bases are shared with TRBD1. The trim removed 2 bases at V and 4 bases at J, leaving 8 bases unmatched. This CDR3 is built from 15 residues. Germline V gene data show CDR1 as SGHDT and CDR2 as YYEEEE. CDR3 sequence (DNA): TGTGCCAGCAGCTTAAGGGCAGGGGGCCCTTACGAGCAGTACTTC. Its protein product is CASSLRAGGPYEQYF.

This rearrangement joins TRBV5-1 to TRBJ2-1; TRBD2 matches 7 bases. CDR1 SGHRS and CDR2 YFSETQ come from the germline V gene. This CDR3 has 16 amino acids. V trimming: 4 bases; J trimming: 3 bases; junction bases outside the gene matches: 10. Written as DNA, the CDR3 is TGCGCCAGCAGCCTGCTACCAGCGGGGATCTACAATGAGCAGTTCTTC. This sequence encodes CASSLLPAGIYNEQFF.